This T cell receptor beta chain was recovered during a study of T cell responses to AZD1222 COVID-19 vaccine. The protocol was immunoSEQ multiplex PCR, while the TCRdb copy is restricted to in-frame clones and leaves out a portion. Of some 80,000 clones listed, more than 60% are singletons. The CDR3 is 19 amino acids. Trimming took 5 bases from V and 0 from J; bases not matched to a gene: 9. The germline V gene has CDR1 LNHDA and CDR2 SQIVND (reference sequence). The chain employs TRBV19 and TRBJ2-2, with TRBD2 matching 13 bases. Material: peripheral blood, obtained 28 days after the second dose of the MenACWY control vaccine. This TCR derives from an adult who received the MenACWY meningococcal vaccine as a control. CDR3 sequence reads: CASSLRLAGGSANTGELFF. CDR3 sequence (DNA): TGTGCCAGTAGTCTCAGACTAGCGGGGGGTTCCGCGAACACCGGGGAGCTGTTTTTT. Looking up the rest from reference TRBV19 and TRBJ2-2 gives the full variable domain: DGGITQSPKYLFRKEGQNVTLSCEQNLNHDAMYWYRQDPGQGLRLIYYSQIVNDFQKGDIAEGYSVSREKKESFPLTVTSAQKNPTAFYLCASSLRLAGGSANTGELFFGEGSRLTVL.